These 10 T cell receptor beta chains share one sample of origin, sequenced in a study of blood T cell repertoires in COVID-19. TCRdb's copy holds only in-frame clones and misses some; the assay was immunoSEQ multiplex PCR. The sample records 65,000 to 80,000 clones, about 92% being singletons. What was sequenced was peripheral blood. The origin of the receptors is a human donor in a cohort sampled during active COVID-19.

This chain connects TRBV9 to TRBJ2-3; TRBD2 is a possible D gene (5 bases). Germline assignment: CDR1 SGDLS and CDR2 YYNGEE. V lost 3 bases to trimming and J lost 3 bases, with 11 bases between them. CDR3 length equals 14 residues. The CDR3 region is CASSGSGSTDTQYF. In DNA form, the CDR3 reads TGTGCCAGCAGCGGCAGCGGATCGACAGATACGCAGTATTTT.

The chain carries TRBV7-3 and TRBJ1-1, with a tentative D call TRBD1 (6 bases). The ends were cut back, 3 bases at V and 2 bases at J, with 13 bases in the middle. Germline values: CDR1 SGHTA, CDR2 FQGTGA. The CDR3 totals 15 residues. In nucleotides, the CDR3 is TGTGCCAGCAGCTTTTCCGGGACACCTAACACTGAAGCTTTCTTT. Translating gives CASSFSGTPNTEAFF.

V gene TRBV29-1 combines with J gene TRBJ2-3; unclear D gene. The CDR3 has 13 amino acids. In germline, CDR1 is SQVTM, CDR2 ANQGSEA. V lost 4 bases, J lost 2 bases, and 10 bases lay in between. As DNA, the CDR3 is TGCAGCGTTGGCCAGTTCCTCACAGATACGCAGTATTTT. Its protein is CSVGQFLTDTQYF.

The chain joins TRBV10-3 to TRBJ2-5; possible D gene TRBD2, 6 bases. The CDR3 runs 15 residues. Trimming cost V 2 bases and J 5 bases, with 15 bases left between them. Germline CDR1 ENHRY, CDR2 SYGVKD. As DNA, the CDR3 is TGTGCCATCAGTGAGGATGGGCGGGACCCGGAGACCCAGTACTTC. It translates to CAISEDGRDPETQYF.

This chain links TRBV28 with TRBJ1-1; no clear D gene. CDR1 and CDR2 from the germline V gene are MDHEN and SYDVKM. Trimming left V 3 bases short and J 1 base short, with 6 bases between. This CDR3 has 13 amino acids. The CDR3 protein is CASSFPRNTEAFF. CDR3 nucleotides: TGTGCCAGCAGTTTCCCCCGGAACACTGAAGCTTTCTTT.

The CDR3 DNA reads as TGTGCCAGTGGGGTCCAGGGTGGCACCGGGGAGCTGTTTTTT. Encoded protein: CASGVQGGTGELFF. The chain has TRBV19 and TRBJ2-2, with D tentatively TRBD1 (5 bases). The CDR3 has 14 amino acids. The germline V gene encodes CDR1 LNHDA and CDR2 SQIVND (reference sequence). Trimming left V 8 bases short and J 4 bases short, with 14 bases between. Complete variable domain (other parts from reference TRBV19 and TRBJ2-2): DGGITQSPKYLFRKEGQNVTLSCEQNLNHDAMYWYRQDPGQGLRLIYYSQIVNDFQKGDIAEGYSVSREKKESFPLTVTSAQKNPTAFYLCASGVQGGTGELFFGEGSRLTVL.

J is TRBJ1-2 and V is TRBV6-6, with TRBD1 as a possible D gene (6 bases). Looked up from germline, CDR1 is MNHNY and CDR2 is SVGAGI (reference sequence). The CDR3 covers 14 residues. Trimming stripped 6 bases from V and 3 bases from J, with 14 bases between. As DNA, the CDR3 is TGTGCCAGCAGCGCAACAGGGTCGGACTATGGCTACACCTTC. Its protein product is CASSATGSDYGYTF.

This clone has only one observation. This chain uses TRBV7-2 with TRBJ2-5; 14 bases are a match to TRBD2. Trimming at V came to 0 bases and at J to 5 bases, leaving 5 bases not matched to a gene. The germline CDR1 and CDR2 sequences are SGHTA and FQGNSA. The length of the CDR3 is 17 residues. This CDR3 is CASSLAGTSGSGETQYF. The CDR3 DNA reads as TGTGCCAGCAGCTTAGCGGGGACTAGCGGGAGTGGGGAGACCCAGTACTTC.

This clone was seen a handful of times. The chain uses TRBV28 and TRBJ1-5; 12 bases are shared with TRBD1. J was trimmed by 7 bases and V by 1 base; bases with no gene match: 14. The germline V gene encodes CDR1 MDHEN and CDR2 SYDVKM. This CDR3 has 19 amino acids. The CDR3 DNA is TGTGCCAGCAGTTTATCCCTACTGTCCGGGACAGGGGGCGGCCAGCCCCAGCATTTT. It encodes CASSLSLLSGTGGGQPQHF.

By its share, this clone is medium-sized. This sequence joins TRBV4-3 and TRBJ1-3; D is undetermined. The CDR3 length is 16 residues. Trimming removed 0 bases from V and 0 bases from J, with 9 bases in between. Germline lookup yields CDR1 LGHNA and CDR2 YSLEER. The CDR3 nucleotides are TGCGCCAGCAGCCAAGATGCGCCAGGCTCTGGAAACACCATATATTTT. Encoded protein: CASSQDAPGSGNTIYF.